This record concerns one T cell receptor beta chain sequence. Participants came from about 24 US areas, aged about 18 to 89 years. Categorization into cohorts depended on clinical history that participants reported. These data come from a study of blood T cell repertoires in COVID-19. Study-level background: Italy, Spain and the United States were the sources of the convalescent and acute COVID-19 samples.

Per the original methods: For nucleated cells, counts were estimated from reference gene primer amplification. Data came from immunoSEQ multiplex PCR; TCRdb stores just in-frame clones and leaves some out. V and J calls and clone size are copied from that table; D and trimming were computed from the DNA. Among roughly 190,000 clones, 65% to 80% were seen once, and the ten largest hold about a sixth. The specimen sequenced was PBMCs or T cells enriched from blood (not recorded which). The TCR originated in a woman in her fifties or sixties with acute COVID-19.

DNA of the CDR3: TGTGCCACCCAGCTGGGGACTACATACAATGAGCAGTTCTTC. Amino acids: CATQLGTTYNEQFF. V gene TRBV24-1 combines with J gene TRBJ2-1, with 7 bases aligning to TRBD2. The J segment lost 4 bases and the V segment lost 9 bases, leaving 8 bases of the junction unmatched. This CDR3 is built from 14 residues. CDR1 KGHDR and CDR2 SFDVKD come from the germline V gene.